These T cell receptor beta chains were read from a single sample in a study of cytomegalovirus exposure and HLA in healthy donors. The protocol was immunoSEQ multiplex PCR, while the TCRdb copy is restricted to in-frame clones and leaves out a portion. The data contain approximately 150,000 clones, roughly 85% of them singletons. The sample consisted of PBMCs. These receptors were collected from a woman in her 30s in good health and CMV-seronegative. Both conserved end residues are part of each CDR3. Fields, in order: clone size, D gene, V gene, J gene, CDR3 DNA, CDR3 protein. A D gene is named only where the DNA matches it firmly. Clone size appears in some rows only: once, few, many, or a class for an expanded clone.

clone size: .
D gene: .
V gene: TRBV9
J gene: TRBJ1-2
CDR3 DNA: TGTGCCAGCAGCGTAGCCCCTCGGGACACCAACTATGGCTACACCTTC
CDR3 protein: CASSVAPRDTNYGYTF

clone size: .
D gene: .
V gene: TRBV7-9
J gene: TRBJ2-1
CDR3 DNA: TGTGCCAGCAGCCCAGGGGATGCGGTCGACAATGAGCAGTTCTTC
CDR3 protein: CASSPGDAVDNEQFF

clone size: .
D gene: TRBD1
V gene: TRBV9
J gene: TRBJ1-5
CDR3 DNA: TGTGCCAGCAGCCCCACAGGGGGCAATCAGCCCCAGCATTTT
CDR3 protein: CASSPTGGNQPQHF

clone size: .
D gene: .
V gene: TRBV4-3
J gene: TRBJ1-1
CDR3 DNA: TGCGCCAGCAGCCAAGATATTACAGGGCCTGAAGCTTTCTTT
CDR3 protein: CASSQDITGPEAFF

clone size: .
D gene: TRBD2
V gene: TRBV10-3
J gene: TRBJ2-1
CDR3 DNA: TGTGCCATCAGTGATAACCCTAGCGGGAGGTACAATGAGCAGTTCTTC
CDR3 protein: CAISDNPSGRYNEQFF

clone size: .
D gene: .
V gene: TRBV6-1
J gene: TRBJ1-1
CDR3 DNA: TGTGCCAGCAGTCCCCGGGTGAACACTGAAGCTTTCTTT
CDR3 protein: CASSPRVNTEAFF

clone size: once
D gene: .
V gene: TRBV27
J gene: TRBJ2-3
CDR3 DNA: TGTGCCAGCAGCCGTTTCTCCCAGGATACGCAGTATTTT
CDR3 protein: CASSRFSQDTQYF

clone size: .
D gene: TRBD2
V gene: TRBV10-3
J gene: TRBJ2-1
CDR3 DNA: TGTGCCATCAGAGCGGGAGCGGCACACAATGAGCAGTTCTTC
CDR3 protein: CAIRAGAAHNEQFF

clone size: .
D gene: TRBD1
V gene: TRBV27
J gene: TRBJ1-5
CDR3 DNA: TGTGCCAGCAGTTCGACCGGGACAGGGGTTTTTCAGCCCCAGCATTTT
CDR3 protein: CASSSTGTGVFQPQHF

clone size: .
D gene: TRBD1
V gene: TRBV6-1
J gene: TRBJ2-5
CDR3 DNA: TGTGCCAGCAGAGAGACAGGGATGGAGACCCAGTACTTC
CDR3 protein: CASRETGMETQYF

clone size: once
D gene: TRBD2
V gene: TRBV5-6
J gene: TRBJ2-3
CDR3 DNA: TGTGCCAGCAGCCGCAGAGCGGGGAGCACAGATACGCAGTATTTT
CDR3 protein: CASSRRAGSTDTQYF

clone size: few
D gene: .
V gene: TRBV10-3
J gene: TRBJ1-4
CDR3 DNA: TGTGCCATCAGTGACAGTAATGAAAAACTGTTTTTT
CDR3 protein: CAISDSNEKLFF

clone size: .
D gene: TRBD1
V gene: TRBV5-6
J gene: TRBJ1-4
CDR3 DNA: TGTGCCAGCAGCTTTACCGGGACAGGGGATGAAAAACTGTTTTTT
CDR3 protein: CASSFTGTGDEKLFF